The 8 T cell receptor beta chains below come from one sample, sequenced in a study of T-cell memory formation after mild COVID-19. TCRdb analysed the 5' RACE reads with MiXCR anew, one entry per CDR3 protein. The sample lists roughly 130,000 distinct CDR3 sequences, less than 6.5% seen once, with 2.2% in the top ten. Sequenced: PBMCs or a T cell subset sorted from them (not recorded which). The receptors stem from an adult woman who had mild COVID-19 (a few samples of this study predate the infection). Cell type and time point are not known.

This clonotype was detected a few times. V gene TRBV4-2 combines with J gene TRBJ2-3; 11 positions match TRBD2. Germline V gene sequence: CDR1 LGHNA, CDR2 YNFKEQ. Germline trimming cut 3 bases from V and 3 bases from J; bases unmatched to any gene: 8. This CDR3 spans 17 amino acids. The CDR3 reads CASSQRSGRAETDTQYF. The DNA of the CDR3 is TGTGCCAGCAGCCAGCGTAGCGGGAGGGCCGAAACAGATACGCAGTATTTT.

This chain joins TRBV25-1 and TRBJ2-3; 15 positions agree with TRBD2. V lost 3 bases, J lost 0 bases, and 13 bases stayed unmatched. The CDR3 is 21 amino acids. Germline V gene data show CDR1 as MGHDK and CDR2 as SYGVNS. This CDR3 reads CASSDPRTRGLAGGSTDTQYF. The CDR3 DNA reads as TGTGCCAGCAGTGACCCACGTACTAGGGGACTAGCGGGAGGTAGCACAGATACGCAGTATTTT.

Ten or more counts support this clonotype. The CDR3 loop is CASSVGGTNYGYTF. The CDR3 DNA is TGTGCCAGCAGCGTGGGGGGAACTAACTATGGCTACACCTTC. This chain connects TRBV5-5 to TRBJ1-2, with D maybe TRBD1 (5 bases). Germline V gene data show CDR1 as SGHKS and CDR2 as YYEKEE (reference sequence). The CDR3 consists of 14 residues. V shed 4 bases and J shed 0 bases, with 10 bases lying between them. The whole variable domain, remainder taken from reference TRBV5-5 and TRBJ1-2, is DAGVTQSPTHLIKTRGQQVTLRCSPISGHKSVSWYQQVLGQGPQFIFQYYEKEERGRGNFPDRFSARQFPNYSSELNVNALLLGDSALYLCASSVGGTNYGYTFGSGTRLTVV.

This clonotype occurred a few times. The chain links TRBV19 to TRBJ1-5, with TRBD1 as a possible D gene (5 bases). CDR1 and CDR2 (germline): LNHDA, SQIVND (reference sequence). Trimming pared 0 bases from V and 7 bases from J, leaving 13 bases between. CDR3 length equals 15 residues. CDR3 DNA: TGTGCCAGTAGTATAGATCGGACAAACGGACAGCCCCAGCATTTT. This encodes CASSIDRTNGQPQHF.

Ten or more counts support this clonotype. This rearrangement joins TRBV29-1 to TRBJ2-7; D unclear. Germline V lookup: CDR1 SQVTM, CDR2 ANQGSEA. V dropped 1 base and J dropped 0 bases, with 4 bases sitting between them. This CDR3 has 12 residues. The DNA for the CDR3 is TGCAGCGTTGAAGGGACCTCCTACGAGCAGTACTTC. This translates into CSVEGTSYEQYF.

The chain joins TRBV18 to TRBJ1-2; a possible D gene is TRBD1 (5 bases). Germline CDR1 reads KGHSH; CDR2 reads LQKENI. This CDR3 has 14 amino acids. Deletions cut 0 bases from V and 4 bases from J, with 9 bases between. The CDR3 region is CASSPPGQSYGYTF. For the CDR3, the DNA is TGTGCCAGCTCACCACCGGGGCAGTCCTATGGCTACACCTTC.

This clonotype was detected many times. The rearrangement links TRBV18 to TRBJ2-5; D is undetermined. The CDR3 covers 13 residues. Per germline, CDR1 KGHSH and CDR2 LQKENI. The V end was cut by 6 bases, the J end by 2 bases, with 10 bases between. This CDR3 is CASSETLQETQYF. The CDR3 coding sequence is TGTGCCAGCTCCGAGACACTTCAAGAGACCCAGTACTTC.

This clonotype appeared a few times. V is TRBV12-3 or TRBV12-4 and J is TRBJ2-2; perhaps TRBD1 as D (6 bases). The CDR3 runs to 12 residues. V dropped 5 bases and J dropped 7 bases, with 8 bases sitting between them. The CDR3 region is CASSQGGGELFF. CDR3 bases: TGTGCCAGCAGTCAAGGGGGCGGGGAGCTGTTTTTT.